Listed below are T cell receptor beta chains from one sample, sequenced in a study of radiation and T cells in renal cell carcinoma. The method was immunoSEQ multiplex PCR; TCRdb's version includes in-frame clones alone and lacks a portion of them. The repertoire holds around 15,000 clones, 50% seen once, with roughly 37% in the top ten. Source: tumor tissue, taken from a patient whose treatment included radiotherapy and nephrectomy. These receptors originate from a woman aged 60 to 75 with renal cell carcinoma. CDR3s include the opening cysteine and the closing phenylalanine or tryptophan. Fields, in order: J gene, clone size, D gene, V gene, CDR3 protein, CDR3 DNA. D genes are given only for firm matches. Where a row states a size, it is once, few, many or the class of an expanded clone; other rows omit it.

j_gene: TRBJ1-2
abundance: few
d_gene: TRBD1
v_gene: TRBV6-5
CDR3aa: CASSPTGVEYGYTF
CDR3nt: TGTGCCAGCAGCCCGACAGGGGTAGAATATGGCTACACCTTC

j_gene: TRBJ2-7
abundance: NA
d_gene: TRBD1
v_gene: TRBV10-3
CDR3aa: CAIRGDRVVYEQYF
CDR3nt: TGTGCCATCAGAGGGGACAGGGTGGTGTACGAGCAGTACTTC

j_gene: TRBJ2-1
abundance: NA
d_gene: TRBD1
v_gene: TRBV5-1
CDR3aa: CASSNAGTGAYEQFF
CDR3nt: TGCGCCAGCAGCAACGCCGGGACAGGGGCGTATGAGCAGTTCTTC

j_gene: TRBJ1-3
abundance: NA
d_gene: NA
v_gene: TRBV5-4
CDR3aa: CASSQDHQGADSGNTIYF
CDR3nt: TGTGCCAGCAGCCAAGATCATCAAGGGGCAGACTCTGGAAACACCATATATTTT

j_gene: TRBJ2-7
abundance: few
d_gene: TRBD1
v_gene: TRBV10-2
CDR3aa: CASSPRDRHEQYF
CDR3nt: TGCGCCAGCAGCCCCCGGGACAGGCACGAGCAGTACTTC

j_gene: TRBJ1-5
abundance: NA
d_gene: NA
v_gene: TRBV9
CDR3aa: CASSVGVESNQPQHF
CDR3nt: TGTGCCAGCAGCGTAGGGGTGGAGAGCAATCAGCCCCAGCATTTT

j_gene: TRBJ1-1
abundance: NA
d_gene: TRBD1
v_gene: TRBV29-1
CDR3aa: CSVIPGTGGTWNTEAFF
CDR3nt: TGCAGCGTCATACCCGGGACAGGGGGAACTTGGAACACTGAAGCTTTCTTT

j_gene: TRBJ1-5
abundance: NA
d_gene: NA
v_gene: TRBV27
CDR3aa: CASSSTRGEGYNQPQHF
CDR3nt: TGTGCCAGCAGTTCGACGAGGGGAGAGGGATACAATCAGCCCCAGCATTTT

j_gene: TRBJ1-4
abundance: NA
d_gene: TRBD1
v_gene: TRBV15
CDR3aa: CATSTRQGRGEKLFF
CDR3nt: TGTGCCACCAGCACGCGACAGGGCCGAGGAGAAAAACTGTTTTTT

j_gene: TRBJ2-4
abundance: NA
d_gene: NA
v_gene: TRBV5-1
CDR3aa: CASSLSGGRGNIQYF
CDR3nt: TGCGCCAGCAGCTTGTCTGGGGGACGAGGAAACATTCAGTACTTC

j_gene: TRBJ2-7
abundance: NA
d_gene: NA
v_gene: TRBV5-6
CDR3aa: CASSLEPPISYEQYF
CDR3nt: TGTGCCAGCAGCTTGGAACCTCCCATCTCCTACGAGCAGTACTTC

j_gene: TRBJ1-1
abundance: once
d_gene: NA
v_gene: TRBV15
CDR3aa: CATSRERGSANTEAFF
CDR3nt: TGTGCCACCAGCAGAGAAAGGGGCTCTGCGAACACTGAAGCTTTCTTT

j_gene: TRBJ1-1
abundance: few
d_gene: NA
v_gene: TRBV7-6
CDR3aa: CASSLNGENTEAFF
CDR3nt: TGTGCCAGCAGCTTAAACGGGGAGAACACTGAAGCTTTCTTT

j_gene: TRBJ1-2
abundance: few
d_gene: NA
v_gene: TRBV5-5
CDR3aa: CASSLIQTSYGYTF
CDR3nt: TGTGCCAGCAGCTTAATTCAGACAAGCTATGGCTACACCTTC

j_gene: TRBJ1-2
abundance: many
d_gene: TRBD1
v_gene: TRBV6-4
CDR3aa: CASSDGVTGAGYTF
CDR3nt: TGTGCCAGCAGCGACGGGGTAACAGGGGCCGGCTACACCTTC

j_gene: TRBJ2-7
abundance: many
d_gene: TRBD2
v_gene: TRBV28
CDR3aa: CASSLGLAGISYEQYF
CDR3nt: TGTGCCAGCAGTTTGGGACTAGCGGGTATCTCCTACGAGCAGTACTTC

j_gene: TRBJ2-5
abundance: many
d_gene: NA
v_gene: TRBV27
CDR3aa: CASRPPPGRQETQYF
CDR3nt: TGTGCCAGCAGACCCCCCCCAGGGCGCCAAGAGACCCAGTACTTC

j_gene: TRBJ2-3
abundance: few
d_gene: TRBD1
v_gene: TRBV9
CDR3aa: CASSAGQGRTDTQYF
CDR3nt: TGTGCCAGCAGCGCCGGACAGGGTCGGACAGATACGCAGTATTTT

j_gene: TRBJ1-3
abundance: few
d_gene: TRBD1
v_gene: TRBV6-6
CDR3aa: CASSYRTGSSGNTIYF
CDR3nt: TGTGCCAGCAGTTACAGGACAGGGAGCTCTGGAAACACCATATATTTT

j_gene: TRBJ2-2
abundance: NA
d_gene: NA
v_gene: TRBV9
CDR3aa: CASSAGPLNTGELFF
CDR3nt: TGTGCCAGCAGCGCAGGACCCTTGAACACCGGGGAGCTGTTTTTT

j_gene: TRBJ2-7
abundance: NA
d_gene: NA
v_gene: TRBV6-1
CDR3aa: CASRQPQGKIFF
CDR3nt: TGTGCCAGCAGACAACCACAGGGAAAGATTTTCTTC

j_gene: TRBJ2-2
abundance: NA
d_gene: NA
v_gene: TRBV23-1
CDR3aa: CASSHVPRKQTGELFF
CDR3nt: TGCGCCAGCAGTCACGTTCCAAGGAAGCAGACCGGGGAGCTGTTTTTT

j_gene: TRBJ1-6
abundance: few
d_gene: NA
v_gene: TRBV10-3
CDR3aa: CAISEWGGSYNSPLHF
CDR3nt: TGTGCCATCAGTGAGTGGGGGGGCTCCTATAATTCACCCCTCCACTTT

j_gene: TRBJ2-1
abundance: NA
d_gene: TRBD2
v_gene: TRBV7-2
CDR3aa: CASSLDTSGGAANEQFF
CDR3nt: TGTGCCAGCAGCTTAGACACTAGCGGGGGGGCCGCGAATGAGCAGTTCTTC

j_gene: TRBJ2-7
abundance: NA
d_gene: NA
v_gene: TRBV28
CDR3aa: CASSAPVTDEQYF
CDR3nt: TGTGCCAGCAGTGCCCCCGTGACAGACGAGCAGTACTTC

j_gene: TRBJ1-2
abundance: medium-sized
d_gene: NA
v_gene: TRBV6-5
CDR3aa: CASSYHNRDYGYTF
CDR3nt: TGTGCCAGCAGTTACCACAACAGGGACTATGGCTACACCTTC

j_gene: TRBJ2-2
abundance: NA
d_gene: NA
v_gene: TRBV7-6
CDR3aa: CASSFLYTEDTGELFF
CDR3nt: TGTGCCAGCAGCTTTTTATATACGGAGGACACCGGGGAGCTGTTTTTT

j_gene: TRBJ1-4
abundance: NA
d_gene: TRBD1
v_gene: TRBV19
CDR3aa: CASSSGTDLGKLFF
CDR3nt: TGTGCCAGTAGTTCCGGGACAGATCTTGGGAAACTGTTTTTT

j_gene: TRBJ2-7
abundance: once
d_gene: TRBD1
v_gene: TRBV6-5
CDR3aa: CASSRNDRGEQYF
CDR3nt: TGTGCCAGCAGCCGTAACGACAGGGGCGAGCAGTACTTC

j_gene: TRBJ1-4
abundance: few
d_gene: NA
v_gene: TRBV2
CDR3aa: CASSEVRGHEKLFF
CDR3nt: TGTGCCAGCAGTGAAGTACGGGGCCATGAAAAACTGTTTTTT

j_gene: TRBJ2-3
abundance: many
d_gene: NA
v_gene: TRBV7-2
CDR3aa: CASSFSARPDTQYF
CDR3nt: TGTGCCAGCAGCTTTTCGGCTAGACCAGATACGCAGTATTTT

j_gene: TRBJ2-7
abundance: NA
d_gene: TRBD1
v_gene: TRBV30
CDR3aa: CAWTDGTGAHEQYF
CDR3nt: TGTGCCTGGACGGACGGGACAGGGGCCCACGAGCAGTACTTC

j_gene: TRBJ2-6
abundance: medium-sized
d_gene: NA
v_gene: TRBV2
CDR3aa: CASSTGSSGANVLTF
CDR3nt: TGTGCCAGCAGTACGGGGAGCTCTGGGGCCAACGTCCTGACTTTC

j_gene: TRBJ2-3
abundance: NA
d_gene: TRBD1
v_gene: TRBV6-5
CDR3aa: CASSYGTGGTDTQYF
CDR3nt: TGTGCCAGCAGTTACGGGACAGGGGGCACAGATACGCAGTATTTT

j_gene: TRBJ1-2
abundance: many
d_gene: NA
v_gene: TRBV10-3
CDR3aa: CAISEVGGALNYGYTF
CDR3nt: TGTGCCATCAGTGAGGTTGGGGGAGCCCTTAACTATGGCTACACCTTC

j_gene: TRBJ2-7
abundance: NA
d_gene: NA
v_gene: TRBV15
CDR3aa: CATPGATYEQYF
CDR3nt: TGTGCCACCCCGGGGGCCACCTACGAGCAGTACTTC

j_gene: TRBJ2-1
abundance: few
d_gene: NA
v_gene: TRBV4-1
CDR3aa: CASSQDVMPEQFF
CDR3nt: TGCGCCAGCAGCCAAGATGTAATGCCAGAGCAGTTCTTC

j_gene: TRBJ2-1
abundance: NA
d_gene: NA
v_gene: TRBV7-2
CDR3aa: CASSQIGTPYNEQFF
CDR3nt: TGTGCCAGCAGCCAAATTGGGACACCGTACAATGAGCAGTTCTTC

j_gene: TRBJ2-5
abundance: NA
d_gene: NA
v_gene: TRBV5-1
CDR3aa: CASSFGMTNQETQYF
CDR3nt: TGCGCCAGCAGCTTCGGGATGACTAACCAAGAGACCCAGTACTTC

j_gene: TRBJ2-7
abundance: many
d_gene: NA
v_gene: TRBV4-3
CDR3aa: CASSQEGRVEQYF
CDR3nt: TGCGCCAGCAGCCAAGAAGGTAGGGTCGAGCAGTACTTC

j_gene: TRBJ2-5
abundance: NA
d_gene: NA
v_gene: TRBV6-5
CDR3aa: CASRQGLQETQYF
CDR3nt: TGTGCCAGCAGGCAAGGACTCCAAGAGACCCAGTACTTC

j_gene: TRBJ2-5
abundance: NA
d_gene: TRBD2
v_gene: TRBV28
CDR3aa: CASSLGPSGVMETQYF
CDR3nt: TGTGCCAGCAGTTTAGGTCCTAGCGGGGTAATGGAGACCCAGTACTTC

j_gene: TRBJ1-2
abundance: few
d_gene: NA
v_gene: TRBV11-1
CDR3aa: CASGNRDGYTF
CDR3nt: TGTGCCAGCGGTAACAGGGATGGCTACACCTTC

j_gene: TRBJ2-3
abundance: few
d_gene: NA
v_gene: TRBV6-5
CDR3aa: CASSYLSRTDTQYF
CDR3nt: TGTGCCAGCAGTTACCTCTCTAGAACGGATACGCAGTATTTT

j_gene: TRBJ1-5
abundance: NA
d_gene: TRBD1
v_gene: TRBV5-5
CDR3aa: CASSQTTGVSQPQHF
CDR3nt: TGTGCCAGCAGCCAAACGACAGGGGTGAGTCAGCCCCAGCATTTT

j_gene: TRBJ2-1
abundance: few
d_gene: NA
v_gene: TRBV9
CDR3aa: CASSGRARNEQFF
CDR3nt: TGTGCCAGCAGCGGGAGGGCCAGGAATGAGCAGTTCTTC

j_gene: TRBJ1-2
abundance: NA
d_gene: TRBD1
v_gene: TRBV5-6
CDR3aa: CASSPGTGIIYGYTF
CDR3nt: TGTGCCAGCAGTCCCGGGACAGGGATCATCTATGGCTACACCTTC

j_gene: TRBJ1-5
abundance: NA
d_gene: NA
v_gene: TRBV6-1
CDR3aa: CASMIGYNQPQHF
CDR3nt: TGTGCCAGCATGATTGGGTATAATCAGCCCCAGCATTTT

j_gene: TRBJ2-1
abundance: many
d_gene: TRBD2
v_gene: TRBV7-3
CDR3aa: CASSHGRAPYNEQFF
CDR3nt: TGTGCCAGCAGCCATGGGAGGGCCCCCTACAATGAGCAGTTCTTC

j_gene: TRBJ1-2
abundance: NA
d_gene: TRBD1
v_gene: TRBV11-2
CDR3aa: CASSLAGQGNFNYGYTF
CDR3nt: TGTGCCAGCAGCTTAGCTGGACAGGGGAATTTTAACTATGGCTACACCTTC

j_gene: TRBJ1-2
abundance: NA
d_gene: NA
v_gene: TRBV5-4
CDR3aa: CASSLPGQDGIYGYTF
CDR3nt: TGTGCCAGCAGCTTGCCCGGGCAGGATGGCATCTATGGCTACACCTTC

j_gene: TRBJ2-5
abundance: NA
d_gene: TRBD2
v_gene: TRBV9
CDR3aa: CASSVAGGQKETQYF
CDR3nt: TGTGCCAGCAGCGTAGCGGGGGGGCAGAAAGAGACCCAGTACTTC

j_gene: TRBJ1-3
abundance: NA
d_gene: NA
v_gene: TRBV2
CDR3aa: CASRSGNTIYF
CDR3nt: TGTGCCAGCAGGTCTGGAAACACCATATATTTT

j_gene: TRBJ1-5
abundance: few
d_gene: NA
v_gene: TRBV28
CDR3aa: CASRRVIGNQPQHF
CDR3nt: TGTGCCAGCAGGAGGGTCATAGGCAATCAGCCCCAGCATTTT

j_gene: TRBJ2-5
abundance: once
d_gene: NA
v_gene: TRBV9
CDR3aa: CASSVAAGDTQETQYF
CDR3nt: TGTGCCAGCAGCGTAGCGGCAGGAGATACTCAAGAGACCCAGTACTTC

j_gene: TRBJ1-5
abundance: NA
d_gene: TRBD1
v_gene: TRBV27
CDR3aa: CASRPDRDPRGNQPQHF
CDR3nt: TGTGCCAGCCGTCCGGACAGGGACCCGCGGGGCAATCAGCCCCAGCATTTT

j_gene: TRBJ2-1
abundance: once
d_gene: TRBD2
v_gene: TRBV29-1
CDR3aa: CSVDSGTSGSGEQFF
CDR3nt: TGCAGCGTTGATTCCGGGACTAGCGGGAGTGGTGAGCAGTTCTTC

j_gene: TRBJ1-3
abundance: NA
d_gene: NA
v_gene: TRBV9
CDR3aa: CASSEELSSGNTIYF
CDR3nt: TGTGCCAGCAGCGAAGAGCTGAGCTCTGGAAACACCATATATTTT

j_gene: TRBJ2-7
abundance: NA
d_gene: NA
v_gene: TRBV9
CDR3aa: CASSVSPTANSYEQYF
CDR3nt: TGTGCCAGCAGCGTATCTCCGACAGCCAATTCCTACGAGCAGTACTTC

j_gene: TRBJ1-4
abundance: NA
d_gene: NA
v_gene: TRBV28
CDR3aa: CASTPALQGIGEKLFF
CDR3nt: TGTGCCAGCACTCCAGCCTTACAGGGTATAGGGGAAAAACTGTTTTTT